The clone carrying this T cell receptor (beta chain) has only a few counts. This specimen comes from a study of shared clonotypes between healthy human individuals. For unsorted samples, genomic DNA was extracted from tens of millions of PBMCs. Input per replicate PCR of unsorted PBMC was roughly 320 ng DNA, corresponding to 33,000 or so T cell genomes. Sequencing of unsorted PBMC DNA was carried out using ten immunoSEQ deep assay plates. Profiled with immunoSEQ multiplex PCR; TCRdb holds only in-frame clones, not every one. The profile shows 550,000 to 600,000 clones, around 77% of them singletons. V was shortened by 2 bases and J by 4 bases, with 14 bases between the two germline ends. CDR3 length: 15 amino acids. Germline CDR1 and CDR2: SNHLY and FYNNEI.

This TCR was sampled from a woman aged 40 to 50 in good health. Some clones in this sample may be carry-over from other donors' samples. This chain links TRBV2 with TRBJ2-5; D is perhaps TRBD2 (6 bases). The sequenced material came from PBMCs. CDR3 nucleotide sequence: TGTGCCAGCAGTGAAATGGGACTGCAAGGAGAGACCCAGTACTTC. Its translation is CASSEMGLQGETQYF.